This T cell receptor (beta chain) was identified during a study of shared clonotypes between healthy human individuals (TCRdb year 2020). In the study overall: The cohort comprised two women and a few men aged 18 to 49 years. For each donor, CD4 naive and CD4 memory were each run on three plates, CD8 naive on two plates, and CD8 memory on one plate. To estimate repertoire size and how much clonotypes are shared between individuals, the study performed deep sequencing of blood TCR repertoires from 4 to 6 healthy adults. Different laboratories and diverse techniques were used to prepare libraries and sequence TCR repertoires, to increase sequencing depth and limit assay-specific biases. Per donor, leukapheresis produced somewhere between about 0.94 and 9.5 billion PBMCs. The study at large found these results: Sampling was limited to blood, and TCR repertoires in tissue likely differ from TCR repertoires in blood. Naive subsets generally had larger estimated clonotype richness than memory subsets. Pairwise subsampling led to the expectation that sequencing depth would affect the degree of clonotype sharing among donors. Compared with non-shared clonotypes, clonotypes shared by all four sorted-subset donors had higher generation probabilities. The genetic and exposure-history diversity represented was limited by the small number of donors. When a few donors were compared, the shared fraction of clonotypes was about 5.2% for naive CD4, roughly 3.4% for naive CD8, 2.3% for memory CD4, and around 0.4% for memory CD8. Rarefaction of sorted-subset datasets indicated incomplete sequencing despite the large sequencing depth.

The donors were healthy, HIV-negative adults with no recently reported acute infections or vaccinations. Only Caucasian adults living in Nashville, Tennessee, USA were represented among the donors. CD4+ T cells were enriched through magnetic negative selection, after which naive cells were positively selected on CD45RA and the remaining negative fraction served as the memory subset. Blood was collected by leukapheresis, and PBMCs were isolated by Ficoll-Histopaque density gradient centrifugation and then cryopreserved in liquid nitrogen vapor phase. Analytical flow cytometry was used to check the purity and quantity of every magnetically sorted T cell population. From each sorted fraction, genomic DNA was isolated and quantified by UV absorbance on a Nanodrop 2000c. TCR CDR3 regions were amplified from genomic DNA by multiplex PCR using the deep immunoSEQ assay. For each cell subset, the extracted genomic DNA was distributed evenly across all wells of several immunoSEQ 96-well plates, and each plate served as one replicate. For sorted subsets, about 220 ng of genomic DNA, equivalent to roughly 30,000 T cell genomes, went into each replicate PCR. Purified libraries were measured with a Qubit 3.0 fluorometer, size-checked on a Bioanalyzer 2100, and measured again with the KAPA Library Quantification kit. Each immunoSEQ 96-well plate was sequenced on its own single-read 150-cycle Illumina NextSeq 550 flow cell. The source study handled its data this way. The immunoSEQ output contained only junctional sequences without quality scores, so filtering could not match that applied to full-length reads. Sequences were annotated with PyIR, a Python wrapper for IgBLAST v1.9, and V/J genes and CDR3 were assigned using IMGT germline references. Reads were filtered out if the reads had weak V/J assignments (E-value above 1e-6), no CDR3, stop codons, out-of-frame junctions, or ambiguous translated residues. V3J clonotypes were defined by identical inferred V gene, J gene, and CDR3 amino acid sequence. To compute the percentage overlap between repertoires, the number of shared unique clonotypes was divided by the size of the smaller repertoire. Three approaches were used to assess repertoire richness: RTK rarefaction, the Chao1 estimator, and Recon v2.1 estimates of unobserved clonotypes. Generation probabilities for all TCRbeta clonotypes obtained by the gDNA method from a handful of donors were computed using OLGA. TCRdb limited this immuneACCESS table to in-frame rearrangements with V and J called. A share of clones is missing; checked studies link under half to unresolved V genes, and the rest is unexplained. The V and J calls and the clone size are those of that table, but D and trimming were determined from the DNA. Counted in this sample were around 350,000 clones; over 70% of them appeared once. About 10% of the sample rests with the top ten.

Including the terminal cysteine and phenylalanine, the CDR3 comprises 13 residues. Only the CDR3 region is kept as DNA, spanning 39 bases read in frame from base 1. Looking up the germline V gene yields CDR1 SGHTA and CDR2 FQGTGA. V is clipped by 6 bases and J by 4 bases, and the sequence between their germline boundaries is 10 bases long. This clone was recorded many times. It lacks a known antigen. No clone much larger than this one lies a single base away; base qualities are absent. The chain employs TRBV7-3 and TRBJ2-1, with no D gene named confidently. Sequencing was performed on memory CD4+ T cells sorted from blood. The cell subset or site label corresponds to: CD45RA-negative fraction. The source of this sequence is a man aged 30 to 45 in good health. The CDR3 is CASRPTDYNEQFF. The nucleotides read TGTGCCAGCAGACCGACGGATTACAATGAGCAGTTCTTC.